These T cell receptor beta chains were read from a single sample in a study. TCRdb itself ran the 5' RACE reads through MiXCR, one entry per CDR3 protein. The sample has fewer than 75,000 distinct CDR3 sequences; approximately 26% are singletons. The specimen was tumor-infiltrating Tregs sorted from the breast tumor. The receptors were sampled from a female donor with breast cancer. The CDR3 runs from the conserved cysteine through the conserved F or W. D genes are given only for firm matches. Clone sizes are given selectively: once, few, many, or a class where the clone is expanded.

d_call	j_call	v_call	clone_size	cdr3_aa	cdr3_nt
.	TRBJ2-1	TRBV5-5	many	CASSFGGNEQFF	TGTGCCAGCAGCTTCGGCGGCAATGAGCAGTTCTTC
.	TRBJ2-1	TRBV6-2/TRBV6-3	.	CASSYSHNNEQFF	TGTGCCAGCAGTTACTCTCATAACAATGAGCAGTTCTTC
TRBD1	TRBJ2-1	TRBV10-1	.	CASSGYRGNNEQFF	TGCGCCAGCAGTGGATACAGGGGGAACAATGAGCAGTTCTTC
.	TRBJ1-4	TRBV30	few	CAWRPGNEKLFF	TGTGCCTGGAGGCCGGGAAATGAAAAACTGTTTTTT
TRBD2	TRBJ2-1	TRBV4-1	many	CASSHPGLAGGPHHNEQFF	TGCGCCAGCAGCCATCCCGGACTAGCGGGAGGGCCACACCACAATGAGCAGTTCTTC
TRBD1	TRBJ1-1	TRBV12-3/TRBV12-4	many	CASSRSGQARAFF	TGTGCCAGCAGCCGATCAGGACAGGCCCGAGCTTTCTTT
.	TRBJ1-5	TRBV19	few	CASSRSGTHSNQPQHF	TGTGCCAGTAGTCGATCCGGGACACATAGCAATCAGCCCCAGCATTTT
.	TRBJ2-4	TRBV7-2	few	CASSLGDSGRGGKNIQYF	TGTGCCAGCAGCTTAGGGGATAGCGGGCGAGGGGGCAAAAACATTCAGTACTTC
TRBD2	TRBJ2-1	TRBV29-1	.	CSVAGGLSNEQLF	TGCAGCGTTGCGGGAGGGCTAAGTAATGAGCAGCTCTTC
TRBD2	TRBJ2-2	TRBV27	.	CASSPHPGASGRLPVFANTGELFF	TGTGCCAGCAGTCCGCACCCGGGGGCTAGCGGGAGACTTCCGGTGTTCGCGAACACCGGGGAGCTGTTTTTT
TRBD1	TRBJ2-7	TRBV5-1	few	CASSPGQGAREQYF	TGCGCCAGCTCACCGGGACAGGGGGCGAGGGAGCAGTACTTC
.	TRBJ2-3	TRBV2	once	CASRDNTDTQYF	TGTGCCAGCAGGGACAATACAGATACGCAGTATTTT